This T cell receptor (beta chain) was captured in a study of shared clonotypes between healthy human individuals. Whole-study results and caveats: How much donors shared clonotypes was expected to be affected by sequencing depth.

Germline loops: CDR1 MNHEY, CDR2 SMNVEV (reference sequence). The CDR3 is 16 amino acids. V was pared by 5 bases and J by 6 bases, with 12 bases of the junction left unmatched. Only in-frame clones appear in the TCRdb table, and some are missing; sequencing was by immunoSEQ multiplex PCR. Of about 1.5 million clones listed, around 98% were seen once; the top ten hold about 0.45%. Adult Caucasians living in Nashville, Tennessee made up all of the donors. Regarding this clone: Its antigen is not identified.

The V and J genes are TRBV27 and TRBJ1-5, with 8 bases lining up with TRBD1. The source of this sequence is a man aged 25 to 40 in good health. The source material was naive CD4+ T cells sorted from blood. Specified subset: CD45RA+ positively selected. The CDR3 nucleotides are TGTGCCAGCAGTCCCCTACAGGGTACAGGGGGTCAGCCCCAGCATTTT. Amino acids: CASSPLQGTGGQPQHF.